Listed here are 30 T cell receptor beta chains from one sample, sequenced in a study of OX40 agonist ivuxolimab in advanced cancers. The table came from immunoSEQ multiplex PCR; TCRdb's copy has only in-frame clones and leaves some out. The sample lists more than 25,000 clones; around 87% were seen once. Sequencing was performed on CD4+ or CD8+ T cells sorted from blood, taken in a trial of the OX40 agonist ivuxolimab. All receptors come from an adult with an advanced solid tumor such as melanoma, head and neck, liver or kidney cancer.

V is TRBV28 and J is TRBJ1-4; 8 bases are a match to TRBD1. V gave up 5 bases and J gave up 5 bases; unmatched junction bases: 7. The CDR3 is 15 residues long. CDR1 is MDHEN, CDR2 SYDVKM, per germline. The CDR3 DNA is TGTGCCAGCAGTCCCTCAGGGGGCCCGAATGAAAAACTGTTTTTT. It codes for CASSPSGGPNEKLFF.

This clone is classed as medium-sized. The chain joins TRBV19 to TRBJ1-2, with 11 bases identical to TRBD1. V was clipped by 4 bases and J by 4 bases; unmatched bases: 8. Germline CDR1 reads LNHDA; CDR2 reads SQIVND (reference sequence). CDR3 length equals 16 residues. CDR3 bases: TGTGCCAGTAGTACGACCCGGACAGGGGGCACCTATGGCTACACCTTC. Its protein product is CASSTTRTGGTYGYTF. The entire variable domain, with the rest obtained from reference TRBV19 and TRBJ1-2, is as follows: DGGITQSPKYLFRKEGQNVTLSCEQNLNHDAMYWYRQDPGQGLRLIYYSQIVNDFQKGDIAEGYSVSREKKESFPLTVTSAQKNPTAFYLCASSTTRTGGTYGYTFGSGTRLTVV.

This clone appeared a single time. The chain recombines TRBV28 with TRBJ1-2; unclear D gene. V was pared by 3 bases and J by 4 bases, with 9 bases between. The germline V gene encodes CDR1 MDHEN and CDR2 SYDVKM. The CDR3 extends over 13 amino acids. CDR3 region: CASSFSTAYGYTF. The DNA for the CDR3 is TGTGCCAGCAGTTTTTCAACAGCCTATGGCTACACCTTC.

This clone has just one count. The V and J genes are TRBV12-5 and TRBJ2-1, with 9 bases aligning to TRBD1. This CDR3 is built from 16 residues. Germline CDR1 LGHNT, CDR2 FRNRAP. V was pared by 3 bases and J by 7 bases, with 10 bases of the junction left unmatched. CDR3 amino acids: CASGFTAGTGWNEQFF. The DNA for the CDR3 is TGTGCTAGTGGTTTCACCGCAGGGACAGGGTGGAATGAGCAGTTCTTC.

The rearrangement links TRBV6-1 to TRBJ1-1; unclear D gene. This CDR3 region has 10 residues. Germline CDR1 reads MNHNS; CDR2 reads SASEGT. Trimming shortened V by 9 bases and J by 8 bases, and 10 bases separated the two germline ends. The CDR3 DNA is TGTGCCAGTAGTCGTACCGAAGCTTTCTTT. Encoded protein: CASSRTEAFF.

This chain uses TRBV15 with TRBJ1-1; 7 positions agree with TRBD1. CDR3 length equals 16 residues. Germline lookup yields CDR1 LNHNV and CDR2 YYDKDF (reference sequence). J lost 4 bases, V lost 0 bases, and 8 bases had no gene match. The chain's CDR3 is CATSRDWGQKSTEAFF. The CDR3 nucleotides read TGTGCCACCAGCAGAGATTGGGGACAGAAAAGCACTGAAGCTTTCTTT.

The chain employs TRBV7-2 and TRBJ1-2; possible D gene TRBD1, 5 bases. The V end was cut by 1 base, the J end by 6 bases, with 18 bases between. The CDR3 extends over 16 amino acids. The germline gives CDR1 SGHTA, CDR2 FQGNSA. CDR3 DNA: TGTGCCAGCAGCTTAGATTGGGGGGGATCCATGGATGGCTACACCTTC. Protein sequence: CASSLDWGGSMDGYTF.

The chain links TRBV5-4 to TRBJ2-1; TRBD2 might be the D (5 bases). Trimming stripped 6 bases from V and 5 bases from J, with 12 bases between. The CDR3 is made up of 13 amino acids. Germline-derived CDR1 and CDR2 are SGHNT and YYREEE (reference sequence). The CDR3 sequence: CASNAWENNEQFF. CDR3 DNA: TGTGCCAGCAACGCTTGGGAGAACAATGAGCAGTTCTTC.

This chain connects TRBV27 to TRBJ2-5; D not resolved. The CDR3 totals 16 residues. Germline V gene sequence: CDR1 MNHEY, CDR2 SMNVEV (reference sequence). V lost 7 bases to trimming and J lost 2 bases, with 20 bases between them. CDR3 DNA sequence: TGTGCCAGCATCACCCAAGCTCTTAGGTTACAAGAGACCCAGTACTTC. This encodes CASITQALRLQETQYF.

V and J are TRBV7-9 and TRBJ2-2, with 7 bases fitting TRBD2. The CDR3 sequence is 18 residues long. Trimming removed 3 bases from V and 0 bases from J; junction bases left unmatched: 10. Germline V gene sequence: CDR1 SEHNR, CDR2 FQNEAQ (reference sequence). CDR3 residues: CASSFPFRGGPNTGELFF. The CDR3 region has the DNA TGTGCCAGCAGCTTCCCGTTCCGCGGGGGACCGAACACCGGGGAGCTGTTTTTT.

In DNA form, the CDR3 reads TGTGCCGCGGGACGGGATTCCTACGAGCAGTACTTC. This translates into CAAGRDSYEQYF. This rearrangement joins TRBV5-4 to TRBJ2-7; weak D call: TRBD2 (6 bases). Trimming removed 10 bases at V and 1 base at J, with 12 bases between. The CDR3 is 12 amino acids. Germline CDR1 reads SGHNT; CDR2 reads YYREEE (reference sequence).

J is TRBJ2-5 and V is TRBV19; the match to TRBD1 covers 9 bases. This CDR3 has 14 amino acids. Germline V gene data show CDR1 as LNHDA and CDR2 as SQIVND (reference sequence). V shed 5 bases, J shed 9 bases, and the junction held 10 bases outside the gene matches. The CDR3 region has the DNA TGTGCCAGTAGTTTCAGACAGGGGGAATCGGCCCAGTACTTC. This gives the protein CASSFRQGESAQYF.

The V gene is TRBV4-1, the J gene TRBJ1-5; a possible D gene is TRBD1 (5 bases). V was shortened by 2 bases and J by 5 bases, with 16 bases between the two germline ends. The germline CDR1 and CDR2 sequences are MGHRA and YSYEKL. This CDR3 has 16 residues. The CDR3 DNA reads as TGCGCCAGCAGCCAACTCGGAGACAGCTTCGATCAGCCCCAGCATTTT. Residues: CASSQLGDSFDQPQHF.

The chain links TRBV4-3 to TRBJ2-3; a weak D match, TRBD2 (5 bases). Trimming pared 4 bases from V and 2 bases from J, leaving 13 bases between. The CDR3 length is 15 residues. CDR1 and CDR2 (germline): LGHNA, YSLEER. The CDR3, as DNA: TGCGCCAGCAGCCCCCTCGGGGTAACCACAGATACGCAGTATTTT. It encodes CASSPLGVTTDTQYF.

J is TRBJ2-7 and V is TRBV6-5; possibly TRBD1 or TRBD2 for D (5 bases each). This CDR3 region has 15 residues. The germline V gene has CDR1 MNHEY and CDR2 SVGAGI. Trimming left V 3 bases short and J 3 bases short, with 15 bases between. CDR3 region: CASSYSRGPFYEQYF. The CDR3 nucleotides are TGTGCCAGCAGTTATTCGAGGGGACCGTTCTACGAGCAGTACTTC.

V gene TRBV7-9 combines with J gene TRBJ2-2; tentatively, D is TRBD2 (6 bases). Germline values: CDR1 SEHNR, CDR2 FQNEAQ (reference sequence). The CDR3 has 14 residues. The V and J ends lost 1 base and 5 bases respectively, with 8 bases between them. The CDR3 is CASSLGGGTGELFF. CDR3 coding DNA: TGTGCCAGCAGCTTAGGTGGAGGGACCGGGGAGCTGTTTTTT. The whole variable domain, filled in from reference TRBV7-9 and TRBJ2-2, reads DTGVSQNPRHKITKRGQNVTFRCDPISEHNRLYWYRQTLGQGPEFLTYFQNEAQLEKSRLLSDRFSAERPKGSFSTLEIQRTEQGDSAMYLCASSLGGGTGELFFGEGSRLTVL.

J is TRBJ2-7 and V is TRBV2; D possibly matches TRBD1 or TRBD2 (5 bases each). The germline gives CDR1 SNHLY, CDR2 FYNNEI. The CDR3 is 14 residues long. Trimming removed 1 base from V and 9 bases from J, with 16 bases in between. CDR3 sequence: CASSEGGYYDWQYF. The CDR3 DNA is TGTGCCAGCAGTGAAGGGGGGTACTACGACTGGCAGTACTTC.

J is TRBJ2-1 and V is TRBV6-5; a weak D match, TRBD2 (5 bases). V was pared by 3 bases and J by 10 bases, with 10 bases between. Germline CDR1 reads MNHEY; CDR2 reads SVGAGI. This CDR3 has 12 residues. DNA for the CDR3: TGTGCCAGCAGTTATACAATAGCGGAGCAGTTCTTC. Translated, it gives CASSYTIAEQFF.

This chain uses TRBV27 with TRBJ2-3; 9 bases match TRBD2. The CDR3 is 15 amino acids. The V segment lost 5 bases and the J segment 5 bases; nucleotides outside the gene matches: 8. CDR1 and CDR2 from the germline V gene are MNHEY and SMNVEV (reference sequence). CDR3 protein: CASSLSGGGGDTQYF. The CDR3 nucleotides read TGTGCCAGCAGTCTTAGCGGGGGAGGGGGAGATACGCAGTATTTT.

This chain connects TRBV2 to TRBJ2-1; D is unclear. The CDR3 consists of 15 residues. V lost 5 bases, J lost 0 bases, and 11 bases lay in between. Germline V gives CDR1 SNHLY, CDR2 FYNNEI. CDR3 nucleotides: TGTGCCAGCAGTCCTGGCCCTAACTCCTACAATGAGCAGTTCTTC. As protein: CASSPGPNSYNEQFF. Complete variable domain (other parts from reference TRBV2 and TRBJ2-1): EPEVTQTPSHQVTQMGQEVILRCVPISNHLYFYWYRQILGQKVEFLVSFYNNEISEKSEIFDDQFSVERPDGSNFTLKIRSTKLEDSAMYFCASSPGPNSYNEQFFGPGTRLTVL.

V and J are TRBV28 and TRBJ2-7; 7 nucleotides agree with TRBD1. This CDR3 has 16 amino acids. J was trimmed by 0 bases and V by 6 bases; bases with no gene match: 11. The germline gives CDR1 MDHEN, CDR2 SYDVKM. The CDR3 DNA sequence: TGTGCCAGCAGGAGGACAGGAATCTCTCGCTCCTACGAGCAGTACTTC. Residues: CASRRTGISRSYEQYF.

The chain uses TRBV9 and TRBJ2-2; D gene unclear. Trimming shortened V by 0 bases and J by 10 bases, and 16 bases separated the two germline ends. CDR3 length: 15 residues. Germline V gene data show CDR1 as SGDLS and CDR2 as YYNGEE. The DNA of the CDR3 is TGTGCCAGCAGCGTAGTGGGTAGCTCGAGATCGGAGCTGTTTTTT. It is translated as CASSVVGSSRSELFF.

The chain joins TRBV2 to TRBJ2-7, with D possibly matching TRBD2 (5 bases). The germline CDR1 and CDR2 sequences are SNHLY and FYNNEI. The V and J ends lost 7 bases and 2 bases respectively, with 15 bases between them. The CDR3 covers 14 residues. The CDR3 reads CASTEGVMAYEQYF. The DNA for the CDR3 is TGTGCCAGCACAGAGGGTGTTATGGCCTACGAGCAGTACTTC.

This chain links TRBV27 with TRBJ2-7, with D tentatively TRBD2 (6 bases). Germline CDR1 MNHEY, CDR2 SMNVEV (reference sequence). The V end lost 1 base, the J end lost 3 bases, and 13 bases lay between the germline ends. The CDR3 has 15 residues. The DNA of the CDR3 is TGTGCCAGCAGTTTATTACCGGGACTTCTCTACGAGCAGTACTTC. Amino acids: CASSLLPGLLYEQYF.

About this clone: Other DNA sequences of this sample code for an identical CDR3. The chain uses TRBV6-5 and TRBJ2-3; a weak D match, TRBD2 (6 bases). With 0 bases removed from V and 2 bases from J, the gap between germline ends came to 9 bases. The CDR3 length is 15 residues. Germline V gene data show CDR1 as MNHEY and CDR2 as SVGAGI. CDR3 in DNA: TGTGCCAGCAGTTACTCGGCGGGATTCACAGATACGCAGTATTTT. Residues: CASSYSAGFTDTQYF.

The gene calls are TRBV7-6 and TRBJ2-2; possible D gene TRBD2, 5 bases. Germline-derived CDR1 and CDR2 are SGHVS and FNYEAQ. The CDR3 contains 14 residues. V was shortened by 5 bases and J by 2 bases, with 9 bases between the two germline ends. CDR3: CASSRLTNTGELFF. CDR3 sequence (DNA): TGTGCCAGCAGCCGACTAACCAACACCGGGGAGCTGTTTTTT.

This rearrangement joins TRBV7-3 to TRBJ2-1, with unresolved D. The V end lost 3 bases, the J end lost 5 bases, and 8 bases lay between the germline ends. This CDR3 contains 13 residues. The germline CDR1 and CDR2 sequences are SGHTA and FQGTGA. The CDR3 DNA reads TGTGCCAGCAGCTTCGGACGGGACAATGAGCAGTTCTTC. Translated, it gives CASSFGRDNEQFF.

The chain joins TRBV6-6 to TRBJ2-3; D unclear. This CDR3 is built from 11 residues. Germline assignment: CDR1 MNHNY and CDR2 SVGAGI (reference sequence). V was cut by 7 bases and J by 6 bases, with 8 bases left in between. As DNA, the CDR3 is TGTGCCAGCAAAGTTACGGATACGCAGTATTTT. Protein product: CASKVTDTQYF.

CDR3 amino acids: CASSSNREYTDTQYF. CDR3 coding DNA: TGTGCCAGCAGCTCCAACAGGGAATACACAGATACGCAGTATTTT. This sequence joins TRBV5-4 and TRBJ2-3; the D gene is possibly TRBD1 (6 bases). V was clipped by 3 bases and J by 2 bases, with 13 bases between them. From germline, CDR1 is SGHNT and CDR2 YYREEE (reference sequence). The CDR3 runs 15 residues.

The rearrangement uses TRBV4-3 and TRBJ2-2; 7 positions match TRBD2. Trimming removed 4 bases from V and 8 bases from J; junction bases left unmatched: 7. Germline values: CDR1 LGHNA, CDR2 YSLEER. The CDR3 sequence is 14 residues long. CDR3 region: CASSPGRGEGELFF. The CDR3 coding sequence is TGCGCCAGCAGCCCAGGCCGGGGGGAGGGGGAGCTGTTTTTT.